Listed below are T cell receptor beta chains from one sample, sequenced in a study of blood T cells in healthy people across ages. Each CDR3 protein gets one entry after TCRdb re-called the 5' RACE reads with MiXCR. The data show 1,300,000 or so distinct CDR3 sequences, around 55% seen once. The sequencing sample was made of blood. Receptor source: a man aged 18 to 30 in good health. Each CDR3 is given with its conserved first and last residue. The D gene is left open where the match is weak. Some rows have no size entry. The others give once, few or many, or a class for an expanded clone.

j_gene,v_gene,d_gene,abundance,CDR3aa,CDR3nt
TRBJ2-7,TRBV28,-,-,CASSLGRVHEQYF,TGTGCCAGCAGTTTAGGCAGGGTCCACGAGCAGTACTTC
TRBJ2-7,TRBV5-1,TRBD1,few,CASSLDTGGEQYF,TGCGCCAGCAGCTTGGACACAGGGGGCGAGCAGTACTTC
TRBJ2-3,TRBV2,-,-,CASSERVTQDTQYF,TGTGCCAGCAGTGAAAGGGTTACCCAGGATACGCAGTATTTT
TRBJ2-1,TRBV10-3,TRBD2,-,CAISESTHASGLYNEQFF,TGTGCCATCAGTGAGTCTACCCATGCTAGCGGGCTCTACAATGAGCAGTTCTTC
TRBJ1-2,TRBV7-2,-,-,CASSLDDGAGGYTF,TGTGCCAGCAGCTTAGACGATGGGGCAGGCGGCTACACCTTC
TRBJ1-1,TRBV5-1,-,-,CASSLARGRQAFF,TGCGCCAGCAGCTTGGCCAGGGGTCGGCAAGCTTTCTTT
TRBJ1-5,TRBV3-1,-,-,CASSQDLPQGYSNQPQHF,TGTGCCAGCAGCCAAGATCTCCCCCAGGGCTATAGCAATCAGCCCCAGCATTTT
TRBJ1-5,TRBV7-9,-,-,CASSAGGQPQHF,TGTGCCAGCTCGGCCGGCGGCCAGCCCCAGCATTTT
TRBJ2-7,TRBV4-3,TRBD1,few,CASSQGTGSTYEQYF,TGCGCCAGCAGCCAAGGGACAGGGTCGACCTACGAGCAGTACTTC
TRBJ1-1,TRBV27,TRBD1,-,CASTPHRDRQLVGTEAFF,TGTGCCAGCACCCCACACCGGGACAGGCAATTGGTGGGCACTGAAGCTTTCTTT
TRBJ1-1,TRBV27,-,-,CASSSGDNVSEAFF,TGTGCCAGCAGTTCCGGGGACAATGTCTCTGAAGCTTTCTTT
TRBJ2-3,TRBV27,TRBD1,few,CASSLPGTGDLSTDTQYF,TGTGCCAGCAGTTTGCCCGGGACAGGGGACCTTTCCACAGATACGCAGTATTTT
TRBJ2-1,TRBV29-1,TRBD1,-,CSVPGQGSGEQFF,TGCAGCGTTCCGGGACAGGGCTCCGGTGAGCAGTTCTTC
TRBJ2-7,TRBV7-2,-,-,CASSLVGELTYEQYF,TGTGCCAGCAGCTTAGTAGGGGAACTAACCTACGAGCAGTACTTC
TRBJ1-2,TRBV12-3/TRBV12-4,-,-,CASRAGLSGYTF,TGTGCCAGCAGAGCAGGGTTGTCTGGCTACACCTTC
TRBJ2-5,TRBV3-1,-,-,CASSQVQGLWDGQYF,TGTGCCAGCAGCCAAGTGCAGGGGCTTTGGGATGGGCAGTACTTC
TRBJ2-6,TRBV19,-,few,CASSSFRGANVLTF,TGTGCCAGTAGTTCGTTCAGGGGGGCCAACGTCCTGACTTTC
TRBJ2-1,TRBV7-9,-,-,CASSPGVREQFF,TGTGCCAGCAGCCCCGGGGTCCGTGAGCAGTTCTTC
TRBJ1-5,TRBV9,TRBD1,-,CASSLGGRGEPQHF,TGTGCCAGCAGCTTAGGGGGCAGGGGTGAGCCCCAGCATTTT
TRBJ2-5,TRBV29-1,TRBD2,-,CSVVGASGGDWETQYF,TGCAGCGTTGTCGGGGCTAGCGGGGGGGATTGGGAGACCCAGTACTTC
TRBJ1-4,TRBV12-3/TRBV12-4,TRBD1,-,CASGHRGGDEKLFF,TGTGCCAGCGGCCACAGGGGAGGAGACGAAAAACTGTTTTTT
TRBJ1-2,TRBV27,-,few,CASSLSGGVYTF,TGTGCCAGCAGTTTATCGGGGGGCGTCTACACCTTC
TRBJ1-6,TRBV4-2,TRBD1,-,CASSQGRDRGRPNSPLHF,TGTGCCAGCAGCCAAGGTCGGGACAGGGGAAGGCCCAATTCACCCCTCCACTTT
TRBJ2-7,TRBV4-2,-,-,CASSQDRDIVTATYEQYF,TGTGCCAGCAGCCAAGATCGTGATATCGTGACAGCGACCTACGAGCAGTACTTC
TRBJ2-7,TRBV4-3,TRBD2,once,CASSQDRERGSNEQYF,TGCGCCAGCAGCCAAGATCGAGAGCGGGGGAGTAACGAGCAGTACTTC
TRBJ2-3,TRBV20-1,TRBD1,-,CSARDPGGWSTDTQYF,TGCAGTGCTAGAGACCCAGGGGGCTGGAGCACAGATACGCAGTATTTT
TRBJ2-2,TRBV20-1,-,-,CSAEGDPGELFF,TGCAGTGCTGAAGGGGATCCCGGGGAGCTGTTTTTT
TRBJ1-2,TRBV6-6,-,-,CASSYSGDADDLYGYTF,TGTGCCAGCAGTTACTCGGGGGACGCGGACGATCTGTATGGCTACACCTTC
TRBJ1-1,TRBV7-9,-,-,CASSFEGAGEAFF,TGTGCCAGCAGCTTCGAAGGGGCAGGGGAAGCTTTCTTT
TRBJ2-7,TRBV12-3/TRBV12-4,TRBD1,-,CASSTGTGIKQYF,TGTGCCAGCAGCACCGGGACAGGGATCAAGCAGTACTTC
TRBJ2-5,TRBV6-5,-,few,CASREWDETQYF,TGTGCCAGCAGAGAGTGGGACGAGACCCAGTACTTC
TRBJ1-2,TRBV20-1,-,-,CSARDYGYGYTF,TGCAGTGCTAGAGATTACGGGTATGGCTACACCTTC
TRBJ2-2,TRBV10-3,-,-,CAISEKSGTGELFF,TGTGCCATCAGTGAGAAGTCAGGCACCGGGGAGCTGTTTTTT
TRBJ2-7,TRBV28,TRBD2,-,CASSQPRAGIYEQYF,TGTGCCAGCAGCCAGCCCCGAGCGGGGATCTACGAGCAGTACTTC
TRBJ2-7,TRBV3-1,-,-,CASSQETEFYEQYF,TGTGCCAGCAGCCAAGAAACAGAGTTCTACGAGCAGTACTTC
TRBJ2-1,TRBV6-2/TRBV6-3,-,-,CASNQAGRQFF,TGTGCCAGCAACCAGGCCGGACGGCAGTTCTTC
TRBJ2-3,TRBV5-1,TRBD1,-,CASSLLQGAGDTQYF,TGCGCCAGCAGCTTATTACAGGGGGCGGGAGATACGCAGTATTTT
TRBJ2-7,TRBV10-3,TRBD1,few,CAISESGQGTSYEQYF,TGTGCCATCAGTGAGTCGGGACAGGGAACTTCCTACGAGCAGTACTTC
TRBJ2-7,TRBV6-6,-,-,CASAHSYYEQYF,TGTGCCAGCGCTCACTCCTATTACGAGCAGTACTTC
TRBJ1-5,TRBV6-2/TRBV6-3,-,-,CASSYFGPLQGQPQHF,TGTGCCAGCAGTTACTTCGGACCGTTACAGGGCCAGCCCCAGCATTTT
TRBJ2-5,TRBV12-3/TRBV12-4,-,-,CASSFLLGQTHQETQYF,TGTGCCAGCAGTTTTCTCCTTGGACAAACCCACCAAGAGACCCAGTACTTC
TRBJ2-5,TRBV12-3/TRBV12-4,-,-,CASSLNAGYF,TGTGCCAGCAGTTTAAACGCAGGATACTTC
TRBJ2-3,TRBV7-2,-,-,CASSLSRDRTDTQYF,TGTGCCAGCAGCTTAAGCCGAGACCGCACAGATACGCAGTATTTT
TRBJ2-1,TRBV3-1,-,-,CASSQAPSEQFF,TGTGCCAGCAGCCAAGCCCCCAGTGAGCAGTTCTTC
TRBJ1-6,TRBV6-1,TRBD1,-,CASTRGYGSPLHF,TGTGCCAGCACCAGGGGGTACGGTTCACCCCTCCACTTT